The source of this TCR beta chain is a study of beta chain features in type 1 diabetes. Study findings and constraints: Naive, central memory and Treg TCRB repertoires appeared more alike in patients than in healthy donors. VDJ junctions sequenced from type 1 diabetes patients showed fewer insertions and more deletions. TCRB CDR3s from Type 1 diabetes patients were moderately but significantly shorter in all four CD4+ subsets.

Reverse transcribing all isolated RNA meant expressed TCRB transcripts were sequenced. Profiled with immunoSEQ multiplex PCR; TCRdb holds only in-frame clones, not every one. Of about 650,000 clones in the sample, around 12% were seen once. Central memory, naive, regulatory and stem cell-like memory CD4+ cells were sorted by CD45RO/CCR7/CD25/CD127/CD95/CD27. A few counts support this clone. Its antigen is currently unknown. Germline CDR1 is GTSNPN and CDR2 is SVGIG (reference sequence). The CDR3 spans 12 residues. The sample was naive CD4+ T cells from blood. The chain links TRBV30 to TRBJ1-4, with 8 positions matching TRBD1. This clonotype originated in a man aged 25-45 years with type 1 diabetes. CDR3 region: CALDRGGEKLFF. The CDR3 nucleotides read TGTGCTCTTGACAGGGGAGGGGAAAAACTGTTTTTT.